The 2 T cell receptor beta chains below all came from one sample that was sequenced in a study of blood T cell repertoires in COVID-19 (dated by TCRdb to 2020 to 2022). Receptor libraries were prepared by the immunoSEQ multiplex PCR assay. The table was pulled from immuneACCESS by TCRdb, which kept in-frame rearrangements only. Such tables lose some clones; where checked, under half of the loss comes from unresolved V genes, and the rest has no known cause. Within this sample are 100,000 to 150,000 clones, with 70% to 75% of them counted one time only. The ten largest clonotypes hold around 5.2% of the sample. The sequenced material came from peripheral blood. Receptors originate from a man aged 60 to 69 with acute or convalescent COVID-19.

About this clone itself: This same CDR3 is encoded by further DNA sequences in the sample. This chain's CDR3 is CASSLASTNEKLFF. In nucleotides, the CDR3 is TGCGCCAGCAGCTTGGCCTCAACTAATGAAAAACTGTTTTTT. The rearrangement uses TRBV5-1 and TRBJ1-4; no clear D gene. Trimming removed 0 bases from V and 0 bases from J, with 3 bases in between. This CDR3 comprises 14 residues. Germline V gene sequence: CDR1 SGHRS, CDR2 YFSETQ.

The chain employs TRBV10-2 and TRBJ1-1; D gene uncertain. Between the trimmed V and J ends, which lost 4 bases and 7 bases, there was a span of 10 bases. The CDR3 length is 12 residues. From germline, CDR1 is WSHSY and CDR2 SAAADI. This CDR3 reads CASSVGPGEAFF. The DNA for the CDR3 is TGCGCCAGCAGTGTGGGCCCAGGTGAAGCTTTCTTT.